This TCR beta chain was captured by sequencing in a study of cytomegalovirus exposure and HLA in healthy donors (dated by TCRdb to the late 2010s). In terms of the full investigation: An earlier analysis of a few hundred of the donors reported about 300 Gb of sequence data and around 120 million unique TCR beta sequences obtained from around 170 million T cells. Approximately 310 gigabases of sequencing data and approximately 80 million unique TCR sequences were included in an early release covering several hundred HLA-typed donors. Of the roughly 390 genotyped donors, roughly 85% fell in the genetic ancestry cluster associated with self-reported Caucasian donors. The study was designed to test whether signatures of past pathogen exposure could be identified by cataloging public T cell receptors. Using immunosequencing, the study profiled T cell repertoires from some 670 subjects and related those repertoires to cytomegalovirus serostatus. Besides the first cohort of approximately 710 subjects, a separate validation cohort made up of over 95 different subjects was used. To predict cytomegalovirus infection status, the study combined high-throughput TCR immunosequencing, statistical association of individual TCRs with disease status, and machine learning. To study patterns of TCR occurrence, a later analysis re-analyzed previously published TCR beta repertoires from 650 to 750 donors and added high-resolution HLA genotyping. In the later analysis, no new phenotypic data were used to find candidate immune exposures; instead, reliance was placed on TCR beta sequences and their occurrence across donors. In an earlier analysis of 500 to 650 of the donors, high-throughput TCR beta sequencing was used to judge whether each TCR beta V gene segment behaved as functional or pseudogenic. Donor age, sex, ethnicity and CMV serostatus were collected together with the repertoire data. In a later genetic analysis, genome-wide SNP genotypes for about 55% of the roughly 700 donors were used, and that subset was treated as a discovery cohort. Every repertoire in the discovery cohort had been generated on one and the same sequencing platform. Class I and class II HLA loci were covered by the typing at four-digit resolution. Typing coverage differed by locus: A, B, C, DRB1 and DQB1 were typed in about 629-640 donors, DQA1 in roughly 500, DPA1 in over 600, and DPB1 in just under 490. Roughly 5 DR-DQ haplotypes were handled as single units for association and clustering, since linkage in the cohort was strong. Among over 350 genotyped donors of the cohort, an average of approximately 250,000 unique TCR beta nucleotide sequences were sequenced per donor, about a sixth of them non-productive.

Details on this clone: No antigen is known for it.

Summary of the overall study and its limitations: According to a later analysis, most CMV-associated TCR beta chains appeared to be HLA-restricted, and the HLA associations seemed to be driven largely by CMV exposure. Because HLA typing was missing for some donors at each locus, association tests included only the typed subset. An association between a missense DCLRE1C variant and V-gene and J-gene trimming of TCR beta chains was found in a later genetic analysis and replicated in an independent cohort. In vitro tests confirmed that a few of the cytomegalovirus-associated TCR beta chains recognize cytomegalovirus antigens. Assigning TCR associations to individual alleles was difficult when HLA alleles, especially DR and DQ, strongly co-occurred. Linkage disequilibrium might explain the correlated functional status among segregating V segments, but an unknown experimental factor could not be excluded. In an earlier analysis of approximately 590 of the donors, most TCR beta V segments appeared in productive rearrangements about 90% or about 30% of the time, broadly matching IMGT annotations. Only TCR beta chains were sequenced in this cohort, and the absence of alpha or paired-chain data limited detectable features. In a later analysis, HLA-associated TCR beta chains were found to be more clonally expanded and to have lower generation probabilities than equally common non-associated chains. A further reported finding was that TCR beta sequences accurately predicted the HLA-A and HLA-B alleles for most subjects in the first cohort. Cytomegalovirus status was reported to be diagnosed by the classifier with high specificity and sensitivity in both the original and validation cohorts. According to a later analysis, parvovirus B19, influenza, CMV and Epstein-Barr virus appeared linked to several top co-occurrence clusters. The study gave a list of 150 to 200 TCR beta chains associated with cytomegalovirus. Compared with the approximately 700-donor mean, donors in an Asian-associated ancestry cluster had fewer N-insertions in productive TCRs, according to a later genetic analysis. Because counts were too low, roughly 16 rarely observed V segments, including chromosome 9 orphons, were excluded from the earlier analysis of some 540 of the donors. In a later analysis, the rate of TCR association differed among HLA loci, with DRB1 alleles having the most associated TCRs and HLA-C alleles having the fewest. Most TCR sequences were seen in very few donors, while some public TCRs were found in many individuals. Sequencing depth was assumed to be roughly uniform across donors in the presence/absence analyses, though that assumption may not hold. In a later analysis, 16,951 TCR beta sequences were associated with specific HLA alleles at a false discovery rate of 0.05. For the cohort, immune exposure information was limited to CMV serostatus. According to the authors, the approach could potentially be generalized to other disease states and immunological phenotypes. A group of highly shared sequence variants was considered likely to be a technical artifact of the sequencing pipeline.

The cohort comprised 710 or so healthy bone marrow donors. At the time of sampling, every cohort member was nominally healthy, though immune exposures that went unrecorded were likely present. The donor tested CMV seronegative, placing the donor among the 350 or so seronegative members of the cohort. A peripheral blood sample was provided by each donor, and peripheral blood mononuclear cells were used for TCR beta sequencing. Genomic DNA extraction from the blood cell samples was performed with the Qiagen DNeasy Blood Extraction Kit. Receptors were amplified or captured by the immunoSEQ multiplex PCR assay. For the multiplex PCR, a mixture combining 60 forward primers for TCR Vbeta segments and 13 reverse primers for TCR Jbeta segments was used. The CDR3 region of rearranged TCR beta genes was amplified from genomic DNA by a multiplex PCR assay. The Illumina HiSeq System was used to sequence the amplified TCR beta libraries as 87-base-pair reads. Turning to the authors' computational methods: In a later analysis, some 80 million unique TCR beta chains were counted across the approximately 640 repertoires, and approximately 9.9 million of these chains were shared by at least two donors. To remove PCR and sequencing errors, raw reads were error-corrected and collapsed into unique sequences using a nearest-neighbor algorithm that merged closely related sequences. V, D and J gene segments were assigned by aligning CDR3 sequences to IMGT reference sequences. For a sequence to be retained, a match of at least six nucleotides was required to both a V gene segment and a J gene segment. A rearrangement was called productive if the CDR3 had no stop codons and remained in frame with V and J, and every other rearrangement was called non-productive. CDR3 was defined according to IMGT convention as the region running from the second conserved V-encoded cysteine to the conserved J-encoded phenylalanine. Sequences without an unambiguous match to a single V gene segment were excluded from the earlier analysis of over 500 of the donors. In an earlier analysis of approximately 550 of the donors, V segments were called functional above 56.7% productive rearrangements and were called segregating when the between-donor standard deviation exceeded 5%. A statistical classification framework was built for diagnosing cytomegalovirus status from the catalog of TCR beta chain sequences. A later analysis assigned V and J genes by comparing TCR nucleotide sequences with IMGT/GENE-DB human TR gene sequences. A later analysis assigned CDR3 sequences and most-parsimonious VDJ recombination scenarios with the TCRdist pipeline. In a later analysis, every TCR beta chain was defined by the combination of its CDR3 amino acid sequence and its V-gene family, and reads without a unique V-gene family were dropped. As a way to deal with suspected cross-contamination and a sequencing artifact, a later analysis dropped 450 to 600 nucleotide sequences that were highly shared and had low generation probability. A later analysis calculated a clonal expansion index for each public chain from normalized within-repertoire ranks of inferred template counts. Generation probabilities in a later analysis came from a VDJ recombination model fitted to out-of-frame rearrangements, and those results were checked against IGoR. A later analysis scored TCR-TCR, TCR-HLA and TCR-CMV co-occurrence with hypergeometric tests, applying a repertoire-size bias correction to TCR pairs. A later analysis estimated false discovery rates by permuting HLA or CMV assignments 20 times. In a later analysis, co-occurring TCRs were grouped using DBSCAN, with TCRdist sequence similarity added in when clustering inside HLA-allele-positive subsets. Repertoires with fewer than 30,000 or more than 120,000 public chains, plus five repertoires with anomalous nucleotide sharing, were excluded from co-occurrence clustering. TCRdb took this table from immuneACCESS and kept in-frame rearrangements with V and J called. Such tables lack part of the clones; where checked against another copy, unresolved V genes explain under half of the gap, and the rest is unexplained. That table is the source of V, J and clone size, and D and trimming were worked out from the DNA. The sample table gives about 160,000 clones. In total, the top ten clones hold roughly 1.9% of the sample.

Sequenced material: PBMCs. The clonotype originates from a man aged 25 to 45 in good health and CMV-seronegative.

The nucleotide sequence is given as TGTGCCAGCTCACCGCAGCGTCAGGGTCCCTCTGGGGCCAACGTCCTGACTTTC. Its translation reads: CASSPQRQGPSGANVLTF. The rearrangement joined TRBV18 to TRBJ2-6; the D region possibly corresponds to TRBD1 (5 bases align). V and J lose 3 bases and 0 bases, and a span of 15 bases separates them. Looking up the germline V gene yields CDR1 KGHSH and CDR2 LQKENI. Taken from cysteine to phenylalanine, the CDR3 has 18 residues. CDR3 DNA only is kept here, 54 bases in frame from base 1.